This entry concerns a single T cell receptor beta chain. Its specificity is unknown. A second PCR of roughly 7 to 11 cycles used a sample-barcoded 5' primer and a J-beta primer mix. TCRdb ran MiXCR on the 5' RACE reads and lists one entry per CDR3 protein. This repertoire shows about 620,000 distinct CDR3 sequences, around 52% found once; its top ten account for roughly 13%. With 6 bases clipped from V and 8 bases from J, the junction kept 11 bases outside the gene matches. This CDR3 has 15 residues. Each sample used at least 6 million PBMCs. The data originate from a study of blood T cells in healthy people across ages. Study outcomes and limitations: PBMCs left unsorted prevented a conclusive naive versus antigen-experienced comparison. A strong correlation was seen between TCR beta diversity and naive T cell percentage.

This receptor was obtained from a woman at least 80 years old in good health. J is TRBJ2-1 and V is TRBV12-3 or TRBV12-4; TRBD2 aligns across 9 bases. Source material: blood. CDR3 DNA sequence: TGTGCCAGCAGGACCCTAGCGGGGCCTGAGGATGAGCAGTTCTTC. It specifies CASRTLAGPEDEQFF.